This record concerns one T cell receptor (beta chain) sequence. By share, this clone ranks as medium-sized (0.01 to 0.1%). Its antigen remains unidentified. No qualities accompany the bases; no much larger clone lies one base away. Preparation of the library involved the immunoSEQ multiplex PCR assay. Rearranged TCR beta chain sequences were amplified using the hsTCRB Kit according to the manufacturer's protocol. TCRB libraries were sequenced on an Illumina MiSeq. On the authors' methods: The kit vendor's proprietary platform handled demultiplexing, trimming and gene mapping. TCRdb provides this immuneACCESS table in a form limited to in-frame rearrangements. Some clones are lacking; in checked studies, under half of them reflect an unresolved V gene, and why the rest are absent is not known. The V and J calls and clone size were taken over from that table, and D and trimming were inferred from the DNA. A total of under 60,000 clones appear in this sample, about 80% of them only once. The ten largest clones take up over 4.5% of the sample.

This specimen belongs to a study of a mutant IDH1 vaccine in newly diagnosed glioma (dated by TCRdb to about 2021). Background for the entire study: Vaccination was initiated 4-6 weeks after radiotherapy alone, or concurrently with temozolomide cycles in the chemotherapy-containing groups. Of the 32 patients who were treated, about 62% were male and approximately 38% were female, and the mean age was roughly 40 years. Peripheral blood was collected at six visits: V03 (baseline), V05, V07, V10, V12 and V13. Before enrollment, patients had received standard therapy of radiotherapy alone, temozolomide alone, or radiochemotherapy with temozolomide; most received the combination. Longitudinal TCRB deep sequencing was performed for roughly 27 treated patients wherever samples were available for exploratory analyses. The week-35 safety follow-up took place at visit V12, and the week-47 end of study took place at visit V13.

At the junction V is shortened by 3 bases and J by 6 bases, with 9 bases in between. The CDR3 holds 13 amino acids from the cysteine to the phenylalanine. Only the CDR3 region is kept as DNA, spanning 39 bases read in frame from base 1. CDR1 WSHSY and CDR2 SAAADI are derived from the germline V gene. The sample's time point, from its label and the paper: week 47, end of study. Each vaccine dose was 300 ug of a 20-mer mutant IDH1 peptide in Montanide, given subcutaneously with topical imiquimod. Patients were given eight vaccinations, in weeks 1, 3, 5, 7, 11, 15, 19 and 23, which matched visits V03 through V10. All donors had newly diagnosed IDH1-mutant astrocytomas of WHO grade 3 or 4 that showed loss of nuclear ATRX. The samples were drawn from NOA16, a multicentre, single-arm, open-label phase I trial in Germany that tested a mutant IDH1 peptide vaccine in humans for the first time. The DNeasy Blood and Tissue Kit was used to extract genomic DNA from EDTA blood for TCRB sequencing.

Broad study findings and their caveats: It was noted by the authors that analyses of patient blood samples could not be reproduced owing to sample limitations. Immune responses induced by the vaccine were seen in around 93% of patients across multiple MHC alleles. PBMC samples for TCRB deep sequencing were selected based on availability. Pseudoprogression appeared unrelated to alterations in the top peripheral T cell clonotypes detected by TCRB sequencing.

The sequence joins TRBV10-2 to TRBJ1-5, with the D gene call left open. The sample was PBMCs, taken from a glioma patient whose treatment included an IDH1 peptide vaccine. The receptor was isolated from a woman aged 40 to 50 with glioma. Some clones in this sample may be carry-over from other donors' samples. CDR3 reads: CASSEEGIQPQHF. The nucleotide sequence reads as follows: TGCGCCAGCAGTGAAGAGGGCATTCAGCCCCAGCATTTT.